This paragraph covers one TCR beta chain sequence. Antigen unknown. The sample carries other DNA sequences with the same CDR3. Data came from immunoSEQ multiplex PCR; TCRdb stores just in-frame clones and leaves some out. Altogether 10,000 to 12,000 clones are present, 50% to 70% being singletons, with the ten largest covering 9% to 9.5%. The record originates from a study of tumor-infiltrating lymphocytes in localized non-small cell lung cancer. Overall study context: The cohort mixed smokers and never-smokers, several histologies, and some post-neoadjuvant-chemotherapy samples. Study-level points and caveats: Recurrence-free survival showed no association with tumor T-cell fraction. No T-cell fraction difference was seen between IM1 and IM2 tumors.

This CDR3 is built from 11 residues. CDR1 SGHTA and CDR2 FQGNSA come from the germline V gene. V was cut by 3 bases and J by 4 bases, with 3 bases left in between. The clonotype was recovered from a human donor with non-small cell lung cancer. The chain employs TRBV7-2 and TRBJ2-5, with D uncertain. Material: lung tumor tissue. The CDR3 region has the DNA TGTGCCAGCAGCTTCAGAGAGACCCAGTACTTC. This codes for CASSFRETQYF.